The rows below give T cell receptor beta chains drawn from one sample of a study of T cell responses to AZD1222 COVID-19 vaccine. Assay: immunoSEQ multiplex PCR; the TCRdb copy retains only in-frame clones and omits some. The sample consists of around 99,000 clones, nearly 90% of them appearing once. The sequencing used peripheral blood, collected 28 days after the second AZD1222 dose. The receptor source for this set is an adult who received the AZD1222 COVID-19 vaccine. The CDR3 runs from the conserved cysteine through the conserved F or W. The D gene is left open where the match is weak. Some rows have no size entry. The others give once, few or many, or a class for an expanded clone.

j_gene,d_gene,v_gene,abundance,CDR3nt,CDR3aa
TRBJ2-7,TRBD2,TRBV10-1,few,TGCGCCAGCAGTGACGAGCGGACTAGCTACGAGCAGTACTTC,CASSDERTSYEQYF
TRBJ1-3,.,TRBV9,.,TGTGCCAGCAGCGCTGGGGGGCCCGGAAACACCATATATTTT,CASSAGGPGNTIYF
TRBJ1-4,TRBD1,TRBV5-1,.,TGCGCCAGCAGCCCAGGGGGGCGTAATGAAAAACTGTTTTTT,CASSPGGRNEKLFF
TRBJ1-5,.,TRBV27,.,TGTGCCAGCCGGCCGGGACCGTCTTTCTATAGCAATCAGCCCCAGCATTTT,CASRPGPSFYSNQPQHF
TRBJ2-7,TRBD1,TRBV7-2,.,TGTGCCAGCAGCCCCGACAGGGGTCCCCGGGAGCAGTACTTC,CASSPDRGPREQYF
TRBJ1-1,.,TRBV7-9,.,TGTGCCAGCAGCTTAGTTGGTCAGGGGTACACTGAAGCTTTCTTT,CASSLVGQGYTEAFF
TRBJ2-1,.,TRBV12-5,once,TGTGCTAGTGGTCGGTCCGGGCAGGGGAACAATGAGCAGTTCTTC,CASGRSGQGNNEQFF
TRBJ2-3,TRBD1,TRBV19,once,TGTGCCAGTAGTATCTGGACAGGGGGGACAGATACGCAGTATTTT,CASSIWTGGTDTQYF
TRBJ1-6,.,TRBV5-1,.,TGCGCCAGCAGCTTGGGAACAGGTGCGAATTCACCCCTCCACTTT,CASSLGTGANSPLHF
TRBJ1-5,.,TRBV19,.,TGTGCCAGTAGTATGGGGCGTCAGCCCCAGCATTTT,CASSMGRQPQHF
TRBJ1-6,.,TRBV5-1,.,TGCGCCAGCAGCTTGGTCCTTCGTTCCTATTCACCCCTCCACTTT,CASSLVLRSYSPLHF
TRBJ2-5,.,TRBV21-1,.,TGTGCCAGATGTGACAGACAATTCACTCAAGAGACCCAGTACTTC,CARCDRQFTQETQYF
TRBJ2-5,.,TRBV12-3/TRBV12-4,once,TGTGCCAGCAGTTTTAGGGAGGCCCAGTACTTC,CASSFREAQYF
TRBJ1-5,.,TRBV7-8,.,TGTGCCAGCAGCTACCGGACGGATAGCAATCAGCCCCAGCATTTT,CASSYRTDSNQPQHF
TRBJ1-2,TRBD1,TRBV5-1,.,TGCGCCAGCAGCTCGGCACAAGACAGGGGACTTAACTATGGCTACACCTTC,CASSSAQDRGLNYGYTF
TRBJ1-3,.,TRBV27,.,TGTGCCCTTACTTGCTCTGGAAACACCATATATTTT,CALTCSGNTIYF